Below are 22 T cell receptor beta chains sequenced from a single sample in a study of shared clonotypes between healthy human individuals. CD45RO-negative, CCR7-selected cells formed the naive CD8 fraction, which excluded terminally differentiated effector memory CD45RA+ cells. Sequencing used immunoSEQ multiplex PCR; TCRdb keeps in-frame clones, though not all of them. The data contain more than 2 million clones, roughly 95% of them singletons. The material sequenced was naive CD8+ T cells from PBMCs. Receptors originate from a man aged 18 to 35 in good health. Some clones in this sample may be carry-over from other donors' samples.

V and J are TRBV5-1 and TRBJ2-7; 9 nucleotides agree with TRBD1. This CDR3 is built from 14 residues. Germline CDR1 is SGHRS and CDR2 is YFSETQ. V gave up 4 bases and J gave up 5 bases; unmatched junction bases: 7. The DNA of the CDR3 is TGCGCCAGCAGCAGTTCCGGGACAGGGAACGAGCAGTACTTC. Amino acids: CASSSSGTGNEQYF.

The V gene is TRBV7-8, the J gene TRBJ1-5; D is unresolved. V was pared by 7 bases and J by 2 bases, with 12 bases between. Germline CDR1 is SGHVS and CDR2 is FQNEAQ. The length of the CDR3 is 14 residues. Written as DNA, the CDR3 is TGTGCCAGCACCGAGTGGGCCGGCAATCAGCCCCAGCATTTT. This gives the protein CASTEWAGNQPQHF. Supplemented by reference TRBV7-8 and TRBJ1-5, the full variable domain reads GAGVSQSPRYKVAKRGQDVALRCDPISGHVSLFWYQQALGQGPEFLTYFQNEAQLDKSGLPSDRFFAERPEGSVSTLKIQRTQQEDSAVYLCASTEWAGNQPQHFGDGTRLSIL.

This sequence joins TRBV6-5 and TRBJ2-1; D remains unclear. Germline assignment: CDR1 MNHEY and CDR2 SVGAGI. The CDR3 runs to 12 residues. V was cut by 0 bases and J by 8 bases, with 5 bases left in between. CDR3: CASSYSFYEQFF. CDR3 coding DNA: TGTGCCAGCAGTTACTCTTTCTATGAGCAGTTCTTC.

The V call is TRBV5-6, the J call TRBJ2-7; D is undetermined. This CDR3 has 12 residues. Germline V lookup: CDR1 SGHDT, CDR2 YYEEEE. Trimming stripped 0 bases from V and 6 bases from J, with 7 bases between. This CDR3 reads CASSLDGREQYF. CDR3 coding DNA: TGTGCCAGCAGCTTGGATGGCCGCGAGCAGTACTTC.

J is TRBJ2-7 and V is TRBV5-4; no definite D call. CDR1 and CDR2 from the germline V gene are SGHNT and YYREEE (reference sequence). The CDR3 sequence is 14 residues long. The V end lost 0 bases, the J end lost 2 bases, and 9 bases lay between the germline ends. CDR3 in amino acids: CASSLVRQTYEQYF. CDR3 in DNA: TGTGCCAGCAGCTTGGTGAGACAAACCTACGAGCAGTACTTC.

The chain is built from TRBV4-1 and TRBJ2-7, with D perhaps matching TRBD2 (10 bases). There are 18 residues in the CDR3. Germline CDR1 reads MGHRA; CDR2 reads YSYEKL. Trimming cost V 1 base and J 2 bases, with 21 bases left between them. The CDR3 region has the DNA TGCGCCAGCAGCCAAGGGGACAGGGTTAGCGGGAGGCCCTACGAGCAGTACTTC. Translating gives CASSQGDRVSGRPYEQYF.

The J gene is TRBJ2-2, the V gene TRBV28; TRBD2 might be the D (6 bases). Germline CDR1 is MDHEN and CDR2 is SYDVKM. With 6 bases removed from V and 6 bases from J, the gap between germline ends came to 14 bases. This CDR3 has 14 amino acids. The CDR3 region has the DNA TGTGCCAGCAGCTGGGGGGAGAATGCCGGGGAGCTGTTTTTT. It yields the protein CASSWGENAGELFF.

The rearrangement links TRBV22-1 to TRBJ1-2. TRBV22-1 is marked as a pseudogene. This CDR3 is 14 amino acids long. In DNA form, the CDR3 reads TGTCCTGGGAGCGCACAGGGCAGCTATAATGGCTACACCTTC. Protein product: CPGSAQGSYNGYTF.

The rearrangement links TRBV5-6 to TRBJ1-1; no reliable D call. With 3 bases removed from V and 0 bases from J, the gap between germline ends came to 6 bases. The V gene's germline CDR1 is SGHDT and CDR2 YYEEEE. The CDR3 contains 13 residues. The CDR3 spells CASSSNLNTEAFF. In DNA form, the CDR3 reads TGTGCCAGCAGCTCCAATTTGAACACTGAAGCTTTCTTT.

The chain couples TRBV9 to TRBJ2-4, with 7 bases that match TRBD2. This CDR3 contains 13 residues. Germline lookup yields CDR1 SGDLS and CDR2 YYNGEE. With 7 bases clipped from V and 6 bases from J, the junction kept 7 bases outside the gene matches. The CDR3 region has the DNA TGTGCCAGCGGGAGGGCCGAAAGAAACATTCAGTACTTC. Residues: CASGRAERNIQYF.

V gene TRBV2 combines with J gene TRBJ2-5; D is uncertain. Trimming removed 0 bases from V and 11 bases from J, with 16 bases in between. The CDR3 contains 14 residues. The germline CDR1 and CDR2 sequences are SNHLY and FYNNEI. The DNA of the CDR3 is TGTGCCAGCAGTGAAGCGCTGACGGCTTACCGGCAGTACTTC. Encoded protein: CASSEALTAYRQYF.

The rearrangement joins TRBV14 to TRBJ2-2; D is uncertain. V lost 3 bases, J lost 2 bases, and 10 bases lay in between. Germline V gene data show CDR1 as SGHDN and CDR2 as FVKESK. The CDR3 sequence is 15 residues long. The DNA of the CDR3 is TGTGCCAGCAGCCATTCAACGCCCAACACCGGGGAGCTGTTTTTT. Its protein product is CASSHSTPNTGELFF.

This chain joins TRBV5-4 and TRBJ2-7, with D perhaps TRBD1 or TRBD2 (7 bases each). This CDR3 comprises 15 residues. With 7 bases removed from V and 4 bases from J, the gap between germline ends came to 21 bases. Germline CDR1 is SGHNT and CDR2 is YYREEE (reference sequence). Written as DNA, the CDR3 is TGTGCCAGCTCCGGGGGCCCCCAGGGGGGGTACGAGCAGTACTTC. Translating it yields CASSGGPQGGYEQYF.

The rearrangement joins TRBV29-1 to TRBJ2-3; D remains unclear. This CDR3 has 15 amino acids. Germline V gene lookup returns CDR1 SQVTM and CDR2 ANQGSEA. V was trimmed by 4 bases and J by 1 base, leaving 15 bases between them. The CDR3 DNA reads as TGCAGCGTTGGTGGAATTCTTATCGGCACAGATACGCAGTATTTT. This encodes CSVGGILIGTDTQYF.

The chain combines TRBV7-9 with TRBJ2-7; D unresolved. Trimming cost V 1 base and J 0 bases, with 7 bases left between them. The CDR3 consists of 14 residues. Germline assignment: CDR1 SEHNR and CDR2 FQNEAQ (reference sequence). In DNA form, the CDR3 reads TGTGCCAGCAGCTTAGTTACTACCTCCTACGAGCAGTACTTC. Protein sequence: CASSLVTTSYEQYF.

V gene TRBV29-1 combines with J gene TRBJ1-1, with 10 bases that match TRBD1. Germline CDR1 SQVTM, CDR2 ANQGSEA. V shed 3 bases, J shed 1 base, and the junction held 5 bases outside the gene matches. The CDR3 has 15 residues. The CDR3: CSVEGTGVPNTEAFF. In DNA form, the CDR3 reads TGCAGCGTTGAGGGGACAGGGGTCCCGAACACTGAAGCTTTCTTT. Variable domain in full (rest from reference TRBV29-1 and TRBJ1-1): SAVISQKPSRDICQRGTSLTIQCQVDSQVTMMFWYRQQPGQSLTLIATANQGSEATYESGFVIDKFPISRPNLTFSTLTVSNMSPEDSSIYLCSVEGTGVPNTEAFFGQGTRLTVV.

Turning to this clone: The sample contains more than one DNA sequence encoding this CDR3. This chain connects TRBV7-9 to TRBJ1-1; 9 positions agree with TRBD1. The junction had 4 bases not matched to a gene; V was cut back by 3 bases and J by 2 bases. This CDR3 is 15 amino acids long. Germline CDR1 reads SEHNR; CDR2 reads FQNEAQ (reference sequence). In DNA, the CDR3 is TGTGCCAGCAGCTTGTTACAGGGGGCTAACACTGAAGCTTTCTTT. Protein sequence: CASSLLQGANTEAFF.

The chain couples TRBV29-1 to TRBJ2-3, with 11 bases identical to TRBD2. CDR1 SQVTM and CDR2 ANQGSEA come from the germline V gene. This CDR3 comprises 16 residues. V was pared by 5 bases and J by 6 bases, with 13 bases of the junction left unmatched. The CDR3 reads CSVSGTSGPHGDTQYF. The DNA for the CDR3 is TGCAGCGTTAGCGGGACTAGCGGACCACACGGGGATACGCAGTATTTT.

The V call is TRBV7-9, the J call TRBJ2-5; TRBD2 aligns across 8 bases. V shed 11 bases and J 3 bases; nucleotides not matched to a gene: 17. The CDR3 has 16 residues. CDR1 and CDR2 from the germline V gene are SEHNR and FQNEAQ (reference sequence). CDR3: CAPHPGLANQKETQYF. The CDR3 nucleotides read TGTGCCCCGCACCCCGGACTAGCAAACCAAAAAGAGACCCAGTACTTC.

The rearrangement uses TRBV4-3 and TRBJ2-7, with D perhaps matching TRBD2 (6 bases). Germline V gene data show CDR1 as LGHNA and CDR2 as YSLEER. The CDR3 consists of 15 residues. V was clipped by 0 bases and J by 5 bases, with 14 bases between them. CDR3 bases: TGCGCCAGCAGCCAAGATGACCGGGAGCTGGACGAGCAGTACTTC. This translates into CASSQDDRELDEQYF.

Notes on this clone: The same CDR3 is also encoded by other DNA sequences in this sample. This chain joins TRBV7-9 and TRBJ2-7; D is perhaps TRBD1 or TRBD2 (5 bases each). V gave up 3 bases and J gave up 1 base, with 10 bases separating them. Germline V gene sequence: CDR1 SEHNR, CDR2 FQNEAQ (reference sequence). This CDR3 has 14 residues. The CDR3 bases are TGTGCCAGCAGCTTGGGGGACCTATCCTACGAGCAGTACTTC. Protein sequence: CASSLGDLSYEQYF.

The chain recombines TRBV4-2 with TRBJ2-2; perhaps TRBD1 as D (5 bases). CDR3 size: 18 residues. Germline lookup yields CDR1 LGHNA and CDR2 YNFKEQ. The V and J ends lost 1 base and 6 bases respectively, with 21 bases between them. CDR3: CASSQVLQGPLGPGELFF. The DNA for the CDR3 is TGTGCCAGCAGCCAAGTACTTCAGGGCCCTTTAGGACCCGGGGAGCTGTTTTTT.